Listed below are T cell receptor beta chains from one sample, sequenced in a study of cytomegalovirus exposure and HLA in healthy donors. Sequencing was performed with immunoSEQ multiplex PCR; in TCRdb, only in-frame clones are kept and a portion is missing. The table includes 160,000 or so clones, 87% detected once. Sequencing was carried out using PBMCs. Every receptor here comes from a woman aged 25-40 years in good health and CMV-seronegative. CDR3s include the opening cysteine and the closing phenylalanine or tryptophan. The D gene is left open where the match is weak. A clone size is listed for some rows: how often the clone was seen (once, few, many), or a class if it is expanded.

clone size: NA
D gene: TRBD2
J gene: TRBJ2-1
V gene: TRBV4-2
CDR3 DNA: TGTGCCAGCAGCCAAGGGATGGCGGGAGCATACAATGAGCAGTTCTTC
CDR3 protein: CASSQGMAGAYNEQFF

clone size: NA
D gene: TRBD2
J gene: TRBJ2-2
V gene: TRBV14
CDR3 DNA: TGTGCCAGCAGCCAAGAACTGCTGCGGGAGAGAGACACCGGGGAGCTGTTTTTT
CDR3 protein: CASSQELLRERDTGELFF

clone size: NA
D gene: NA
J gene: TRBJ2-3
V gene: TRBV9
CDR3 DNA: TGTGCCAGCAGCGCAGTCGGGAGCGTCGACGGCGATACGCAGTATTTT
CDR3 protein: CASSAVGSVDGDTQYF

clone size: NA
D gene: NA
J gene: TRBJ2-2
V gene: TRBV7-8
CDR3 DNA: TGTGCCAGCAGCTTATCTGGAGGGGCGAACACCGGGGAGCTGTTTTTT
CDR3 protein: CASSLSGGANTGELFF

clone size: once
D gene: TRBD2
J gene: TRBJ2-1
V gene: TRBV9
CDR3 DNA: TGTGCCAGCAGCGTAGGAACTAGCGGGGCCAATGAGCAGTTCTTC
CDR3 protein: CASSVGTSGANEQFF

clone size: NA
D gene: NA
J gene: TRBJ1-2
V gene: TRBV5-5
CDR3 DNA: TGTGCCAGCAACAACCCAGGGGTCGCTAACTATGGCTACACCTTC
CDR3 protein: CASNNPGVANYGYTF

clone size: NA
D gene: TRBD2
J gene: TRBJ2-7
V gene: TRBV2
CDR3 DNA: TGTGCCAGCAGGGCTAGCGGGGCCCCGGGGGAGCAGTACTTC
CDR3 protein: CASRASGAPGEQYF

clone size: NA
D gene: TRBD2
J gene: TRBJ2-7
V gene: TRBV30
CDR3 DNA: TGTGCCTGGACTAGCGGGAGATCCTACGAGCAGTACTTC
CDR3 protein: CAWTSGRSYEQYF

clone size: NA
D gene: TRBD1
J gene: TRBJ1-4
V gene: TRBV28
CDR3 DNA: TGTGCCAGCAGTCCCCCGGGACAGGGATGGGAAAAACTGTTTTTT
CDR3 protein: CASSPPGQGWEKLFF

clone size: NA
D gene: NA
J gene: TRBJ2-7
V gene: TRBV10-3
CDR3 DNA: TGTGCCATCGGAGTAGGGGAGGCCTACGAGCAGTACTTC
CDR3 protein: CAIGVGEAYEQYF

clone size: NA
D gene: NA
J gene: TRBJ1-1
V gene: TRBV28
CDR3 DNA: TGTGCCAGCAGGCCGGACACTAACACTGAAGCTTTCTTT
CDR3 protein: CASRPDTNTEAFF

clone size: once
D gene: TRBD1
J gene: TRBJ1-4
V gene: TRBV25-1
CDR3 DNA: TGTGCCAGCAGTGAATTTCGGGGACAGGGGTCTGAAAAACTGTTTTTT
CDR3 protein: CASSEFRGQGSEKLFF

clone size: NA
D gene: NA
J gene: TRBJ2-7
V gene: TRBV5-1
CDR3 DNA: TGCGCCAGCAGCTTTACGTCCATACCTCCCCTATACGAGCAGTACTTC
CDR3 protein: CASSFTSIPPLYEQYF

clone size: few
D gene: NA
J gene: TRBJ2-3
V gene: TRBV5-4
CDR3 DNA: TGTGCCAGCAGCCCTGGGAGGCGGAGCAGCACAGATACGCAGTATTTT
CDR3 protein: CASSPGRRSSTDTQYF

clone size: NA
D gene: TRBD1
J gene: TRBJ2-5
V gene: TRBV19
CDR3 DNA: TGTGCCAGTAGTGTACAGGGGGCCGAGACCCAGTACTTC
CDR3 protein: CASSVQGAETQYF

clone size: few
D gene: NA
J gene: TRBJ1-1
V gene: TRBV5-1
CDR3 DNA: TGCGCCAGCAGCCCTTGGGGGGGCACTGAAGCTTTCTTT
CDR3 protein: CASSPWGGTEAFF

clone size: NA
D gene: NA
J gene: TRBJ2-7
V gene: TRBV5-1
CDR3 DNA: TGCGCCAGCAGCTTAGGAGGGTTCAACTCCTACGAGCAGTACTTC
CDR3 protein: CASSLGGFNSYEQYF

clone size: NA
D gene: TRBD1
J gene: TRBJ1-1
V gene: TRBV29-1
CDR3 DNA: TGCAGCGTCGGACAGGGGGCGATCACTGAAGCTTTCTTT
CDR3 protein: CSVGQGAITEAFF

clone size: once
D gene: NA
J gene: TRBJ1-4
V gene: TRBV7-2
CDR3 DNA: TGTGCCAGCAGCTTTGGGGGCTTAGGAACTAATGAAAAACTGTTTTTT
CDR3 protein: CASSFGGLGTNEKLFF

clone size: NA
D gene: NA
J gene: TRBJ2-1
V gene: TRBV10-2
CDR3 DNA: TGCGCCAGCAGGGAAAGGGGGAGCTCCTACAATGAGCAGTTCTTC
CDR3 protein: CASRERGSSYNEQFF

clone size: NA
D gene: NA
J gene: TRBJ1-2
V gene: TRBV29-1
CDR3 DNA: TGCGGGGGGGGCAGCAATGGCTACACCTTC
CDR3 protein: CGGGSNGYTF

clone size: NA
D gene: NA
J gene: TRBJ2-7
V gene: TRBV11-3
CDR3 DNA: TGTGCCAGCAGCTTATGGGGTGGTGTGGTCGCTAGCTCCTACGAGCAGTACTTC
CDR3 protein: CASSLWGGVVASSYEQYF

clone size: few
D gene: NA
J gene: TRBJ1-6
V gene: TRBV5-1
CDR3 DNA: TGCGCCAGCAGCTTGGAACAGAAGAATTCACCCCTCCACTTT
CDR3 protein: CASSLEQKNSPLHF

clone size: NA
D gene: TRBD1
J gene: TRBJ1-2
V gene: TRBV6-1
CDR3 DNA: TGTGCCAGCAGTCGGGGACAGGGCGGGGGCTACACCTTC
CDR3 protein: CASSRGQGGGYTF

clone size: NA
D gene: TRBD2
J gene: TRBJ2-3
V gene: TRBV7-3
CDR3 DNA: TGTGCCAGCAGCTTCCCTCTAGCGGCAAGCACAGATACGCAGTATTTT
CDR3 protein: CASSFPLAASTDTQYF

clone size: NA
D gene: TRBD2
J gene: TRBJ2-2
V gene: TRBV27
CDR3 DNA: TGTGCCAGCACTCTAGGGCGTAGCGGGAGCAAGAACACCGGGGAGCTGTTTTTT
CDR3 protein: CASTLGRSGSKNTGELFF

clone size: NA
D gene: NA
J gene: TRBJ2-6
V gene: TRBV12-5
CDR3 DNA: TGTGCTAGTGCCCTTGGAGCTCCTGGGGCCAACGTCCTGACTTTC
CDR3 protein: CASALGAPGANVLTF

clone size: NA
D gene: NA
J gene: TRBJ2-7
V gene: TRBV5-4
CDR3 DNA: TGTGCCAGCAGCTTGGGGGGTTTGTCGGGGTCCTACGAGCAGTACTTC
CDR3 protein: CASSLGGLSGSYEQYF

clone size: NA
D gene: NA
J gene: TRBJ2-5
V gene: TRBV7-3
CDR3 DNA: TGTGCCAGCAGCTTAGTCGGGGGGCAACAAGAGACCCAGTACTTC
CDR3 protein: CASSLVGGQQETQYF

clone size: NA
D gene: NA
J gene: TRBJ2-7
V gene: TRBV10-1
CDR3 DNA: TGCGCCAGCAGTTCGCAGGGCTACGAGCAGTACTTC
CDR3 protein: CASSSQGYEQYF

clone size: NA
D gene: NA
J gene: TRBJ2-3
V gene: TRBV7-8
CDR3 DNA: TGTGCCAGCAGCTTAGTGCGGGGGCGTACAGATACGCAGTATTTT
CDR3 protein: CASSLVRGRTDTQYF

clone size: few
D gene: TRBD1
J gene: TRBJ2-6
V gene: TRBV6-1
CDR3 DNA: TGTGCCAGCAGGCCAGGGGGCTCTGGGGCCAACGTCCTGACTTTC
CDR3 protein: CASRPGGSGANVLTF

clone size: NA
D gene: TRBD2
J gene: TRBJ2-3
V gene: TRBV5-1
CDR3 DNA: TGCGCCAGCAGCTCTCTAGCGGGAGGGCTCACAGATACGCAGTATTTT
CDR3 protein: CASSSLAGGLTDTQYF

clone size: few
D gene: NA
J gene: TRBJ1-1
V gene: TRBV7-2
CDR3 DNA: TGTGCCAGCAGCAACCGAGCTGAAGCTTTCTTT
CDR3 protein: CASSNRAEAFF

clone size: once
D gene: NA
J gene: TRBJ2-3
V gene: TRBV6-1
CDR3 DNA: TGTGCCAGCAGTGGTATGGCCGGGACGCAGTATTTT
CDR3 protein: CASSGMAGTQYF

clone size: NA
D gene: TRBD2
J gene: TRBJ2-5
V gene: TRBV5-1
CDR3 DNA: TGCGCCAGCAGTCGCGGGAGGGCCCGGGAGACCCAGTACTTC
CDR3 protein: CASSRGRARETQYF

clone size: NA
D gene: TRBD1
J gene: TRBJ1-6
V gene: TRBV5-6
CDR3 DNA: TGTGCCAGCAGCAACAGGGGGATGAGTAATTCACCCCTCCACTTT
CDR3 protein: CASSNRGMSNSPLHF

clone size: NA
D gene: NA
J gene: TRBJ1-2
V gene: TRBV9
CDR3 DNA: TGTGCCAGCAGCACGCGGGTTAAGCTAGGCTATGGCTACACCTTC
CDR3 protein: CASSTRVKLGYGYTF

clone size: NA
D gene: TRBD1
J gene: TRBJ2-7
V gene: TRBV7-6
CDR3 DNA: TGTGCCAGCAGCTCCCGGGACAGCTTCGAGCAGTACTTC
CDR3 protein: CASSSRDSFEQYF

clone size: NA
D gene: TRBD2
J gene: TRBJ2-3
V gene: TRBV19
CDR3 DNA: TGTGCCAGCCGGGACTATAGCACAGATACGCAGTATTTT
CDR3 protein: CASRDYSTDTQYF

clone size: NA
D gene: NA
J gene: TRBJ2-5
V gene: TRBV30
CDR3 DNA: TGTGCCTGGAGTTTAGCCCTGGAGACCCAGTACTTC
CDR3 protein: CAWSLALETQYF

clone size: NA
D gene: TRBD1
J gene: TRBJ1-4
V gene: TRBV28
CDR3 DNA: TGTGCCAGCAGTCCAGGACAGGGGGCAGCTAATGAAAAACTGTTTTTT
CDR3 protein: CASSPGQGAANEKLFF

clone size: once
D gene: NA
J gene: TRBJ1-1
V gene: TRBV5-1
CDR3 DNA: TGCGCCAGCAGGCTTTATGTGGCCAGGTTAGCTGAAGCTTTCTTT
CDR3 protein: CASRLYVARLAEAFF

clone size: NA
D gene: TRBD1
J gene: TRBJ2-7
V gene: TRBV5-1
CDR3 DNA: TGCGCCAGCAGCAAGGGGACAGGGGGTCCTGGAGAGCAGTACTTC
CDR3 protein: CASSKGTGGPGEQYF

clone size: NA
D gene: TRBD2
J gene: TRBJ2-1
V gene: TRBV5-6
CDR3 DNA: TGTGCCAGCAGCTTTAGCGGGGTTTTCTACAATGAGCAGTTCTTC
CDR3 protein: CASSFSGVFYNEQFF

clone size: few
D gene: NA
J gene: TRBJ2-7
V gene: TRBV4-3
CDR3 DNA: TGCGCCAGCAGCCAAGGAGTAGAGTGGAGACAGGACCCCTCCTACGAGCAGTACTTC
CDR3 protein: CASSQGVEWRQDPSYEQYF

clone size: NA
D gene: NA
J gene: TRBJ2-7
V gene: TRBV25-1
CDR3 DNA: TGTGCCAGCACATACGGGGGAACGGGACCCTACGAGCAGTACTTC
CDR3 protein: CASTYGGTGPYEQYF